Ten or more counts support the clone carrying this T cell receptor beta chain. What it binds is unknown. This specimen comes from a study of early T cells in non-severe SARS-CoV-2 infection. The overall study: With bulk RNA from unsorted whole blood as input, sequencing yielded unpaired chains.

Study results and limitations: VDJdb matching, biased toward anti-spike CD8 responses, missed private and CD4 specificities.

TCRdb used MiXCR to reprocess the 5' RACE reads, holding one entry per CDR3 protein. Found here are tens of thousands of distinct CDR3 sequences, over 9.5% of them singletons; the top ten hold approximately 6.4%. The clonotype was recovered from an adult who was a healthcare worker with PCR-confirmed SARS-CoV-2 infection or an uninfected control (not recorded which). Sequencing was performed on whole blood.

CDR3 sequence reads: CASKSRQGSYEQYF. CDR3 nucleotide sequence: TGTGCCAGCAAGAGTCGGCAGGGTAGTTACGAGCAGTACTTC. This chain links TRBV6-1 with TRBJ2-7; tentative D call: TRBD1 (5 bases). The CDR3 runs 14 residues. Germline CDR1 is MNHNS and CDR2 is SASEGT. Trimming stripped 7 bases from V and 4 bases from J, with 17 bases between.